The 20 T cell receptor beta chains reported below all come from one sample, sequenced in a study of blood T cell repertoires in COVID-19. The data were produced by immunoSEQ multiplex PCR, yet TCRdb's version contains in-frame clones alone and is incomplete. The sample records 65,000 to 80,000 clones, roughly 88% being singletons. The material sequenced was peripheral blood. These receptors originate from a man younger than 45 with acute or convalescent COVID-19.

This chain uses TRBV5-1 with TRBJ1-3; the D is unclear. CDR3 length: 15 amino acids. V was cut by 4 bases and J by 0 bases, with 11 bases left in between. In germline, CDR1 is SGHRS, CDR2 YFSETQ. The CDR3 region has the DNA TGCGCCAGCAGCGATACGGGGTTCTCTGGAAACACCATATATTTT. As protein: CASSDTGFSGNTIYF.

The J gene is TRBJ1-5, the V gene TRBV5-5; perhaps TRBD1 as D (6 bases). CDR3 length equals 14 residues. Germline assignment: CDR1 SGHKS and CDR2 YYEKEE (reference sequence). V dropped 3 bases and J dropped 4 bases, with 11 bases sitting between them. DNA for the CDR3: TGTGCCAGCAGCTACGGGACACCTAATCAGCCCCAGCATTTT. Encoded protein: CASSYGTPNQPQHF.

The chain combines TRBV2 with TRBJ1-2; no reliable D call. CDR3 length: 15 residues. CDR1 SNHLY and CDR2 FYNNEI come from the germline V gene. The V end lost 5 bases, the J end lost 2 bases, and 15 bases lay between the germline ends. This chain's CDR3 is CASSRLDTMNYGYTF. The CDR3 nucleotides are TGTGCCAGCAGTAGACTGGATACAATGAACTATGGCTACACCTTC.

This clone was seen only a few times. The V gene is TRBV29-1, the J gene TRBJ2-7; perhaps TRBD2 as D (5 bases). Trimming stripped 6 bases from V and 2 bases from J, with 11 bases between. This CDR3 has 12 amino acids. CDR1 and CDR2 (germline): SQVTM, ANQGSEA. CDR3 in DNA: TGCAGCGTCCGGACTGGGACCTACGAGCAGTACGTC. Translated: CSVRTGTYEQYV.

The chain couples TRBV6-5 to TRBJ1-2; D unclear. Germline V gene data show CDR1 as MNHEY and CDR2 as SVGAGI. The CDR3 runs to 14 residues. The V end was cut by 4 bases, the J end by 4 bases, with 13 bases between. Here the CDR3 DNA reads TGTGCCAGCAGTTCTCCGGGGAAGATCTATGGCTACACCTTC. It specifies CASSSPGKIYGYTF.

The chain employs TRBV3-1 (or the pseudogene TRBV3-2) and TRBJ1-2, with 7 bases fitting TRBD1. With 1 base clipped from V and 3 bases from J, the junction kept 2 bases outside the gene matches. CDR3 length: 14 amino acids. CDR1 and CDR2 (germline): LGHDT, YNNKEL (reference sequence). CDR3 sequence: CASSQGQGDYGYTF. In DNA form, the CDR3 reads TGTGCCAGCAGCCAAGGGCAGGGGGACTATGGCTACACCTTC.

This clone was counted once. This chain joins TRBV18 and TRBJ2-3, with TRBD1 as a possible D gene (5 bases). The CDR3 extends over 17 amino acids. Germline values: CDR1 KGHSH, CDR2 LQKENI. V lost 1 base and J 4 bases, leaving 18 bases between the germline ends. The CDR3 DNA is TGTGCCAGCTCACCACTCGGTACAGCCTTCAGGGCAGATACGCAGTATTTT. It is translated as CASSPLGTAFRADTQYF.

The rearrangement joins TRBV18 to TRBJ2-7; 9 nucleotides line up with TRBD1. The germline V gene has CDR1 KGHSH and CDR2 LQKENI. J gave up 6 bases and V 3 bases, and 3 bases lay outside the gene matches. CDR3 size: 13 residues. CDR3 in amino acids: CASSPDRGTEQYV. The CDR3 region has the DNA TGTGCCAGCTCACCGGACAGGGGTACCGAGCAGTACGTC.

The CDR3 nucleotides read TGTGCCATCAGTGACAGGGTCTACGAGCAGTACTTC. Translation: CAISDRVYEQYF. The rearrangement joins TRBV10-3 to TRBJ2-7; perhaps TRBD1 as D (5 bases). This CDR3 contains 12 residues. V lost 3 bases and J 3 bases, leaving 6 bases between the germline ends. Germline-derived CDR1 and CDR2 are ENHRY and SYGVKD.

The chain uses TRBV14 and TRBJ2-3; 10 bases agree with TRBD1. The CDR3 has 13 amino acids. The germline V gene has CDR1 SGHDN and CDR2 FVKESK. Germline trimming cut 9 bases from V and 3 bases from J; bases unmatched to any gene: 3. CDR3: CASKGQGTDTQYF. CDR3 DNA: TGTGCCAGTAAGGGACAGGGGACAGATACGCAGTATTTT.

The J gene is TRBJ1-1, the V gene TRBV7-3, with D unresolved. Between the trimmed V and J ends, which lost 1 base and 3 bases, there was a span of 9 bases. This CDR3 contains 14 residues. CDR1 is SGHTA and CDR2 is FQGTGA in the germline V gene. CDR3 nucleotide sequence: TGTGCCAGCAGCTTAAATGGTCGGTACACTGAAGCTTTCTTT. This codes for CASSLNGRYTEAFF.

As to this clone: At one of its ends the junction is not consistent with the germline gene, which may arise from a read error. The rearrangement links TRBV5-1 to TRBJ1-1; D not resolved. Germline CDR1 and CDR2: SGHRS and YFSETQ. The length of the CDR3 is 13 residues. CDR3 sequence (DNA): TGCGCCAGCAGTTTGGACTTGAACACTGAAGCTTTCTTT. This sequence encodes CASSLDLNTEAFF.

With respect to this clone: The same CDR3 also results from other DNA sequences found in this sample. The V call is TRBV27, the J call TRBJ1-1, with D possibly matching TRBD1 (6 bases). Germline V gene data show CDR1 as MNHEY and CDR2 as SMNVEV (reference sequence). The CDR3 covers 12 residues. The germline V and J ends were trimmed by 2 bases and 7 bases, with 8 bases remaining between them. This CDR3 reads CASSLPGDEAFF. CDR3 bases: TGTGCCAGCAGTTTACCAGGGGATGAAGCTTTCTTT.

CDR3 residues: CASSPRDRGEQYV. As DNA, the CDR3 is TGTGCCAGCTCACCAAGGGACAGGGGCGAGCAGTACGTC. This chain connects TRBV18 to TRBJ2-7; 10 bases are shared with TRBD1. This CDR3 has 13 residues. Germline values: CDR1 KGHSH, CDR2 LQKENI. The V and J ends lost 2 bases and 6 bases, in that order; junction bases with no gene match: 1.

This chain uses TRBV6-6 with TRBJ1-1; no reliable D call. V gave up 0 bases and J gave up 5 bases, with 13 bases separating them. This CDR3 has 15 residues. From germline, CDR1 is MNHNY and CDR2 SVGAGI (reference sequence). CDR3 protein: CASSYSPASGTEAFF. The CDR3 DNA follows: TGTGCCAGCAGTTACTCTCCGGCCTCGGGGACTGAAGCTTTCTTT.

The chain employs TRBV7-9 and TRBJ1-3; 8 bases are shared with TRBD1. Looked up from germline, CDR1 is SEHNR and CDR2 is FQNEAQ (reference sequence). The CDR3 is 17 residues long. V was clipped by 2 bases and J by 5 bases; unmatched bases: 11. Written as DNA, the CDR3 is TGTGCCAGCAGCTTAACGGAGGACAGGGTGAGTCGAAACACCATATATTTT. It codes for CASSLTEDRVSRNTIYF. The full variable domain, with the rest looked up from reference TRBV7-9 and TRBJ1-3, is DTGVSQNPRHKITKRGQNVTFRCDPISEHNRLYWYRQTLGQGPEFLTYFQNEAQLEKSRLLSDRFSAERPKGSFSTLEIQRTEQGDSAMYLCASSLTEDRVSRNTIYFGEGSWLTVV.

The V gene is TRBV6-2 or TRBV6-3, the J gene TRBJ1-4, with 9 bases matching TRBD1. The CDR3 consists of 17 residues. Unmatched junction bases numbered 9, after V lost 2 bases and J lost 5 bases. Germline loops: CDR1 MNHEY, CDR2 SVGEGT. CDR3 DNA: TGTGCCAGCAGTTACCCCCGCACCGGGACAGGGAATGAAAAACTGTTTTTT. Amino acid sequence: CASSYPRTGTGNEKLFF.

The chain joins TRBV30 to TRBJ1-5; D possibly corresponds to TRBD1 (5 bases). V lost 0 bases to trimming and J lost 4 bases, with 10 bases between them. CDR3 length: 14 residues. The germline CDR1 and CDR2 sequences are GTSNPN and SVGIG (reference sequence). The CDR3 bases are TGTGCCTGGAGTGTAAGCAGGGTGAATCAGCCCCAGCATTTT. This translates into CAWSVSRVNQPQHF.

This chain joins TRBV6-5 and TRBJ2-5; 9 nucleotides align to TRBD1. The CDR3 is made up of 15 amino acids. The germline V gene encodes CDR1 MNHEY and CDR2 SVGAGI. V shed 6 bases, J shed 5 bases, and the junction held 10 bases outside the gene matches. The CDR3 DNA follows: TGTGCCAGCAGCATACTATACAGGGGGCTGGAGACCCAGTACTTC. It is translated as CASSILYRGLETQYF.

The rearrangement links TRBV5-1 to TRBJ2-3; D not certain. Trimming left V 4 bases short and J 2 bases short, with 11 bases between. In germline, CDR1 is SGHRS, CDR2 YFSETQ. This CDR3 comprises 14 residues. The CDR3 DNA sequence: TGCGCCAGCAGCCCGGTAGTCCCCACAGATACGCAGTATTTT. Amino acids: CASSPVVPTDTQYF.